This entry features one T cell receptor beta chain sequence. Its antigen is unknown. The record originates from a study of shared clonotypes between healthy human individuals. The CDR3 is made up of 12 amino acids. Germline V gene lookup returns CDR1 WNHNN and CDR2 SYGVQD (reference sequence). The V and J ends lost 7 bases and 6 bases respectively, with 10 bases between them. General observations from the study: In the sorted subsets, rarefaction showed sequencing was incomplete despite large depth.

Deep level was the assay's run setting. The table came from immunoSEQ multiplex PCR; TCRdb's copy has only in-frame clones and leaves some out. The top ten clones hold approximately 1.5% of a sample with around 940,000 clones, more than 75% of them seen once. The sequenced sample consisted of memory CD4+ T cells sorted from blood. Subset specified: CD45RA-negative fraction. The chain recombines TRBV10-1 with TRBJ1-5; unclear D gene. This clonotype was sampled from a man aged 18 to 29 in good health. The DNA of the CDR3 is TGCGCCAGCATGAGTGTAGGTCAGCCCCAGCATTTT. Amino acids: CASMSVGQPQHF.